The rows below give T cell receptor beta chains drawn from one sample of a study of blood T cell repertoires in COVID-19. The method was immunoSEQ multiplex PCR; TCRdb's version includes in-frame clones alone and lacks a portion of them. The table includes 100,000 to 150,000 clones, around 80% detected once. The sample was peripheral blood. The receptors derive from an older man with acute or convalescent COVID-19. Both conserved end residues are part of each CDR3. D genes are given only for firm matches. Only part of the rows carry a size: once, few, many, or a class if the clone is expanded.

d_call,v_call,clone_size,j_call,cdr3_nt,cdr3_aa
.,TRBV5-1,.,TRBJ2-7,TGCGCCAGCAGCTTGGGCGGGGAGCCGTACGAGCAGTACTTC,CASSLGGEPYEQYF
.,TRBV5-3,.,TRBJ2-6,TGTGCCAGAAGCAACCGGAGGGGCAGTCGTACTTTC,CARSNRRGSRTF
.,TRBV15,.,TRBJ1-5,TGTGCCACCAGCAGAGAGGTGAACCTGGGGGGGTTCGGCAATCAGCCCCAGCATTTT,CATSREVNLGGFGNQPQHF
.,TRBV5-6,.,TRBJ2-5,TGTGCCAGCAGCCCTAGACCAGGGGAGACCCAGTACTTC,CASSPRPGETQYF
.,TRBV12-5,.,TRBJ2-1,TGTGCTAGTGGCCTTGACCGGAGTCTATACAATGAGCAGTTCTTC,CASGLDRSLYNEQFF
TRBD1,TRBV2,.,TRBJ1-2,TGTGCCAGCAGTCACACGACAGGGGCAACACCCTATGGCTACACCTTC,CASSHTTGATPYGYTF
.,TRBV5-1,.,TRBJ2-5,TGCGCCAGCAGCTTGCGCAGGCAAGAGACCCAGTACTTC,CASSLRRQETQYF
TRBD1,TRBV24-1,.,TRBJ2-5,TGTGCCACCAGTGATTTCGACAGGGGGAGAGAGACCCAGTACTTC,CATSDFDRGRETQYF
.,TRBV7-8,few,TRBJ1-6,TGTGCCAGCAGCCCTGCTTTGTCCACAGGTCATAATTCACCCCTCCACTTT,CASSPALSTGHNSPLHF
.,TRBV7-2,.,TRBJ2-2,TGTGCCAGCAGCTTATTTGGCGGGGTGAACACCGGGGAGCTGTTTTTT,CASSLFGGVNTGELFF
TRBD1,TRBV18,once,TRBJ2-3,TGTGCCAGCTCCCCCGGGACAGGGGGCGATACGCAGTATTTT,CASSPGTGGDTQYF
TRBD1,TRBV4-1,.,TRBJ1-2,TGCGCCAGCAGCACCGGACAGGGGGACTATGGCTACACCTTC,CASSTGQGDYGYTF
.,TRBV18,.,TRBJ2-1,TGTGCCAGCTCACTCGGTCCTGGACAGTCCAATGAGCAGTTCTTC,CASSLGPGQSNEQFF
TRBD2,TRBV6-5,.,TRBJ2-7,TGTGCCAGCAGCTGGACTAGCGGGGCCTCCTACGAGCAGTACTTC,CASSWTSGASYEQYF
.,TRBV18,.,TRBJ2-5,TGTGCCAGCTCACTAGCCCCTCAAGAGACCCAGTACTTC,CASSLAPQETQYF
TRBD1,TRBV18,once,TRBJ1-1,TGTGCCAGCTCAGCCGGGACAGAGAACACTGAAGCTTTCTTT,CASSAGTENTEAFF
TRBD2,TRBV7-9,once,TRBJ2-1,TGTGCCAGCAGCCCTCGTCCCGGACTAGCGGGGGGGCTATACAATGAGCAGTTCTTC,CASSPRPGLAGGLYNEQFF
.,TRBV6-2/TRBV6-3,once,TRBJ1-2,TGTGCCAGCAGCCCCCGGACACGACATTATGGCTACACCTTC,CASSPRTRHYGYTF
TRBD2,TRBV2,.,TRBJ2-1,TGTGCCAGCAGAAGGTGGACTAGCGGGGGCCGGAGCTCCTACAATGAGCAGTTCTTC,CASRRWTSGGRSSYNEQFF
TRBD1,TRBV9,.,TRBJ1-3,TGTGCCAGCAGCGGGACAGGCAGAAACACCATATATTTT,CASSGTGRNTIYF
.,TRBV14,.,TRBJ2-1,TGTGCCAGCAGCCAACCCCACCCACAGGGAATCCACAATGAGCAGTTCTTC,CASSQPHPQGIHNEQFF
.,TRBV11-2,.,TRBJ2-1,TGTGCCAGCAGCCCCGTGGCGGATGACAATGAGCAGTTCTTC,CASSPVADDNEQFF
.,TRBV7-2,.,TRBJ2-5,TGTGCCAGCAGCCCACAGGGTGTTTCCGAGACCCAGTACTTC,CASSPQGVSETQYF
.,TRBV13,few,TRBJ1-3,TGTGCCAGCAGCTTAGCAATCAGGGGAAACACCATATATTTT,CASSLAIRGNTIYF
.,TRBV18,.,TRBJ1-3,TGTGCCAGCTCACCGAAATCGCGCTCTGGAAACACCATATATTTT,CASSPKSRSGNTIYF
.,TRBV7-8,.,TRBJ2-3,TGTGCCAGCAGCTTCGACCGGGGTCGAGGAGATACGCAGTATTTT,CASSFDRGRGDTQYF
.,TRBV6-5,.,TRBJ1-6,TGTGCCAGCAAACTGGACACCTATAATTCACCCCTCCACTTT,CASKLDTYNSPLHF
.,TRBV19,.,TRBJ1-5,TGTGCCAGTAGTATTTACTCAGGGGACCAGCCCCAGCATTTT,CASSIYSGDQPQHF
TRBD1,TRBV19,.,TRBJ1-3,TGTGCCAGTAGACCCGGGACAGGGAAGGGCACCATATATTTT,CASRPGTGKGTIYF
.,TRBV7-2,.,TRBJ1-4,TGTGCCAGCAGCATATACAGTGCAACTAATGAAAAACTGTTTTTT,CASSIYSATNEKLFF
.,TRBV30,few,TRBJ2-1,TGTGCCTGGAGTAGGGGCGGAAATGAGCAGTTCTTC,CAWSRGGNEQFF
.,TRBV5-8,.,TRBJ1-2,TGTGCCAGCAGCGGGAGGGGTGCTGGCTATGGCTACACCTTC,CASSGRGAGYGYTF
TRBD2,TRBV19,.,TRBJ2-3,TGTGCCAGTAGTTATAGCGGGGGCACAGATACGCAGTATTTT,CASSYSGGTDTQYF
TRBD1,TRBV6-4,few,TRBJ1-5,TGTGCCAGCATAAGGACAGGGCAGATGAGCAATCAGCCCCAGCATTTT,CASIRTGQMSNQPQHF
.,TRBV4-1,.,TRBJ2-6,TGCGCCAGCAGCCTCCGTGGGGCCAACGTCCTGACTTTC,CASSLRGANVLTF
.,TRBV3-1/TRBV3-2,.,TRBJ1-6,TGTGCCAGCAGCCAAGGGGGGGAAAACAATTCACCCCTCCACTTT,CASSQGGENNSPLHF
.,TRBV4-1,.,TRBJ2-7,TGCGCCAGCAGCCAAGATGGCGGGGTACTTGGCGAGCAGTACTTC,CASSQDGGVLGEQYF
.,TRBV19,.,TRBJ1-5,TGTGCCAGTAGTCGGGGCCGGGACATCAAGAATCAGCCCCAGCATTTT,CASSRGRDIKNQPQHF
TRBD1,TRBV7-2,.,TRBJ2-7,TGTGCCAGCAGCTCGGGACAGGGACGGCACGAGCAGTACTTC,CASSSGQGRHEQYF
TRBD2,TRBV30,.,TRBJ2-7,TGTGCCTGGAGTCCGGCAGGGAGGGTTTACGAGCAGTACTTC,CAWSPAGRVYEQYF
.,TRBV5-1,.,TRBJ1-2,TGCGCCAGCAGCTTGGCCGGAGGCAACTATGGCTACACCTTC,CASSLAGGNYGYTF
.,TRBV29-1,.,TRBJ2-1,TGCAGCGTGGCAGGGGCCAATGAGCAGTTCTTC,CSVAGANEQFF
.,TRBV3-1/TRBV3-2,.,TRBJ1-6,TGTGCCAGCAGCCAATTCGGGAATTCACCCCTCCACTTT,CASSQFGNSPLHF
.,TRBV15,.,TRBJ1-1,TGTGCCACCAGCGGCCACGACTTTAACACTGAAGCTTTCTTT,CATSGHDFNTEAFF
TRBD1,TRBV10-3,few,TRBJ1-5,TGTGCCACCGCGCCGGGACAGGGGAATTCGCAGCCCCAGCATTTT,CATAPGQGNSQPQHF
.,TRBV19,.,TRBJ1-1,TGTGCCAGTAAAGACCGAGGCAGGGGATACACTGAAGCTTTCTTT,CASKDRGRGYTEAFF
TRBD1,TRBV5-1,few,TRBJ2-7,TGCGCCAGCAGCTTGGGGTCCGGGACAGGGGGCTACGAGCAGTACTTC,CASSLGSGTGGYEQYF
.,TRBV10-3,.,TRBJ2-3,TGTGCCATCAGTGATGGGGGGAACCCAGATACGCAGTATTTT,CAISDGGNPDTQYF
.,TRBV11-2,.,TRBJ2-5,TGTGCCAGCAGCCCACAGGTCCAAGAGACCCAGTACTTC,CASSPQVQETQYF
TRBD2,TRBV5-8,once,TRBJ2-3,TGTGCCAGCAGCAAGGCTACTAGCGGAGGGAGCACAGATACGCAGTATTTT,CASSKATSGGSTDTQYF
.,TRBV25-1,few,TRBJ1-4,TGTGCCAGCAGTGAATTCCGGGGGAGGGCAACTAATGAAAAACTGTTTTTT,CASSEFRGRATNEKLFF
TRBD2,TRBV2,once,TRBJ2-1,TGTGCCAGGACTAGCGGGGGTAATCCCTACAATGAGCAGTTCTTC,CARTSGGNPYNEQFF
.,TRBV6-5,.,TRBJ1-2,TGTGCCAGCACCCGCCCCGGCGGAGCCTATGGCTACACCTTC,CASTRPGGAYGYTF
TRBD2,TRBV4-2,once,TRBJ2-3,TGTGCCAGCAGCCAAGTTCTATCGGGACTAGCGGGGGGGAAGGCAGATACGCAGTATTTT,CASSQVLSGLAGGKADTQYF
TRBD1,TRBV5-1,once,TRBJ2-3,TGCGCCAGCAGCTTGGGGGGGACAGCCACAGATACGCAGTATTTT,CASSLGGTATDTQYF